This T cell receptor (beta chain) was sequenced during a study of blood T cell repertoires in COVID-19. V gave up 2 bases and J gave up 5 bases, with 13 bases separating them. CDR3 length equals 15 residues. From germline, CDR1 is SGHVS and CDR2 FNYEAQ. Profiling relied on immunoSEQ multiplex PCR, and the TCRdb table lists in-frame clones only, not all of them. Of around 290,000 clones listed, around 89% are singletons. V usage is TRBV7-6 and J usage is TRBJ1-3, with D maybe TRBD1 (5 bases). Specimen: peripheral blood. This TCR was sampled from a man aged 35-49 years with acute or convalescent COVID-19. CDR3 coding DNA: TGTGCCAGCAGCTTAAGCGCAGGGCAGCGAAACACCATATATTTT. Encoded protein: CASSLSAGQRNTIYF.